This entry is about one T cell receptor (beta chain). Its matching antigen is unknown. This entry belongs to a study of CD4+ T cells in melanoma. Study results and limitations: Reportedly, melanoma neoantigen-specific CD4+ T cells showed varied differentiation states.

The protocol was immunoSEQ multiplex PCR, while the TCRdb copy is restricted to in-frame clones and leaves out a portion. The sample lists 11,000 to 15,000 clones; 63% were seen once. This CDR3 has 15 amino acids. The V and J ends lost 0 bases and 7 bases respectively, with 18 bases between them. Germline lookup yields CDR1 GTSNPN and CDR2 SVGIG (reference sequence). The sample comprised cells from a culture (not recorded whether cultured in vitro). The chain has TRBV30 and TRBJ1-2; tentatively, D is TRBD1 (6 bases). This TCR derives from a human donor with melanoma. The CDR3 loop is CAWSVLLGGVLGYTF. The CDR3 nucleotides are TGTGCCTGGAGTGTATTGTTAGGGGGAGTCCTTGGCTACACCTTC.